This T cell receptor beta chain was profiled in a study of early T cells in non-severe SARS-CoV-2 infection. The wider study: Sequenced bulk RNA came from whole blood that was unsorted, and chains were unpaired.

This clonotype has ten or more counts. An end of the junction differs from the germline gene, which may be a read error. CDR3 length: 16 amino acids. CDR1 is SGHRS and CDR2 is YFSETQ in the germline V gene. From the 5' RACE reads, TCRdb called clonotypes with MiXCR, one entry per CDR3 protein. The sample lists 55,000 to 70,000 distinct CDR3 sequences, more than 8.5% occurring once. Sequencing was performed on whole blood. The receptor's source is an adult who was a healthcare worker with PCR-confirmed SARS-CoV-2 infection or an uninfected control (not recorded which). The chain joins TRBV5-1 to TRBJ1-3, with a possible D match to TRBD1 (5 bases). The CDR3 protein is CASSTGTESSENTIYF. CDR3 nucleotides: TGCGCCAGCAGTACCGGGACTGAGAGCTCTGAAAACACCATATATTTT.